This TCR beta chain comes out of a study of technical replicates of blood from several donors. Here immunoSEQ multiplex PCR was the method, and the copy in TCRdb shows in-frame clones only, minus some. Of around 79,000 clones listed, more than 85% were seen once; the top ten hold approximately 0.25%. The receptor was derived from a human donor in good health. Sequenced input: T cells isolated from PBMCs.

CDR3 loop: CASSVTGGEETQYF. CDR3 in DNA: TGTGCCAGCAGCGTCACAGGGGGTGAGGAGACCCAGTACTTC. The gene calls are TRBV9 and TRBJ2-5; 8 bases agree with TRBD1. This CDR3 spans 14 amino acids. The V gene's germline CDR1 is SGDLS and CDR2 YYNGEE. The junction had 5 bases not matched to a gene; V was cut back by 2 bases and J by 5 bases. Complete variable domain (other parts from reference TRBV9 and TRBJ2-5): DSGVTQTPKHLITATGQRVTLRCSPRSGDLSVYWYQQSLDQGLQFLIQYYNGEERAKGNILERFSAQQFPDLHSELNLSSLELGDSALYFCASSVTGGEETQYFGPGTRLLVL.